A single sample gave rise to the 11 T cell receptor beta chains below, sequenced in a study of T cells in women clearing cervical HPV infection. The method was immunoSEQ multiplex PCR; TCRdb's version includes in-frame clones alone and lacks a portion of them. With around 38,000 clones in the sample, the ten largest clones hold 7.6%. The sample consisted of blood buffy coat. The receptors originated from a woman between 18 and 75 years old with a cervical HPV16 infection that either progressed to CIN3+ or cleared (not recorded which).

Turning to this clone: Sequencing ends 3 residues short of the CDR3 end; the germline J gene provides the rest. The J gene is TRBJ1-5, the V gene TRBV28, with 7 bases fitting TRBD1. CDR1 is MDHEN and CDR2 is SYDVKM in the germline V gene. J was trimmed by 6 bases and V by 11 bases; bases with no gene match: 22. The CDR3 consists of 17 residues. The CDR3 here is CAATPGQGGLAGQPQHF. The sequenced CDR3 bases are TGTGCCGCCACGCCGGGCCAGGGGGGACTGGCTGGTCAGCCC.

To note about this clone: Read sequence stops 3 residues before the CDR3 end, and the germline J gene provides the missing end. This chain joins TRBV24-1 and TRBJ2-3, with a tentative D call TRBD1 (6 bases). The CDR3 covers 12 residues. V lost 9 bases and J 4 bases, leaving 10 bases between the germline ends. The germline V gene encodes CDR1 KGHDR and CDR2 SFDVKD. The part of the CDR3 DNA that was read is TGTGCCACCCAACAGGGACCAGATACG. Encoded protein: CATQQGPDT. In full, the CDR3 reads CATQQGPDTQYF.

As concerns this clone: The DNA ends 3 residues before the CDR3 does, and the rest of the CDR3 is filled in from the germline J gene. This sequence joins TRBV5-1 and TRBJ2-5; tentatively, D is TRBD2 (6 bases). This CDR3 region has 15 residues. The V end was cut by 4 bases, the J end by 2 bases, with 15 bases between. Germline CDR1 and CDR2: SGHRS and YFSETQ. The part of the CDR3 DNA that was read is TGCGCCAGCAGCCAACTTGGTAGCGGACAAGAGACC. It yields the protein CASSQLGSGQET. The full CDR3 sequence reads CASSQLGSGQETQYF.

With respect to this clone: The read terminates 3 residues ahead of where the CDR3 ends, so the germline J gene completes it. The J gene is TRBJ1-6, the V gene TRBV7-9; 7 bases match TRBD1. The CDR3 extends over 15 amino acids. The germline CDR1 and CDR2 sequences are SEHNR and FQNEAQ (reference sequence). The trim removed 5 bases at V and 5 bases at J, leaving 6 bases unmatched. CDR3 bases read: TGTGCCAGCAGCCATGGGACAGCCCATAATTCACCC. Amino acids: CASSHGTAHNSP. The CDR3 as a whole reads CASSHGTAHNSPLHF.

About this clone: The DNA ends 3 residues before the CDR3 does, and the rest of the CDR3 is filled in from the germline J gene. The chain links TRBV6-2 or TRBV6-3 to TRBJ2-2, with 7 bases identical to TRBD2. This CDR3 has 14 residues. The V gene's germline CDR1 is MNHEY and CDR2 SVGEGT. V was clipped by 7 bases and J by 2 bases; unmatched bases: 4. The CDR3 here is CASIERGNTGELFF. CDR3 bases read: TGTGCCAGCATAGAGCGGGGTAACACCGGGGAG.

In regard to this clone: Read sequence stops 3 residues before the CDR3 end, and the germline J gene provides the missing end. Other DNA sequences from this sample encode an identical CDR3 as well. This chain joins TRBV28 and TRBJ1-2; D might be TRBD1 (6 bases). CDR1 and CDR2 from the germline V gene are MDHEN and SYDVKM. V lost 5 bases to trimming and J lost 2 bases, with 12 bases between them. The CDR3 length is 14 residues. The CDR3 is CASSLDQGNYGYTF. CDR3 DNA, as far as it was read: TGTGCCAGCAGTCTGGATCAGGGGAACTATGGC.

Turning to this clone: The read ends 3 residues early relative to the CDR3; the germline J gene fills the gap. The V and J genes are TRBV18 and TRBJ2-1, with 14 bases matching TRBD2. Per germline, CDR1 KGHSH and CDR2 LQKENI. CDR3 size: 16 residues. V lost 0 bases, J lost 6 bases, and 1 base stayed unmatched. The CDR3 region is CASSPPGTSGSNEQFF. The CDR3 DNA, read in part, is TGTGCCAGCTCACCACCGGGGACTAGCGGGAGCAATGAG.

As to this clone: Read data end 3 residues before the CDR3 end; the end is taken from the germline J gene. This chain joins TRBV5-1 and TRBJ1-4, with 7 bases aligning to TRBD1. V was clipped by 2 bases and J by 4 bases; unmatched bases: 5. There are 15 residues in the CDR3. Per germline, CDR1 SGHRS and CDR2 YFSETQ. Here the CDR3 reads CASSLLGTDNEKLFF. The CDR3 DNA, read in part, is TGCGCCAGCAGCTTATTGGGGACAGATAATGAAAAA.

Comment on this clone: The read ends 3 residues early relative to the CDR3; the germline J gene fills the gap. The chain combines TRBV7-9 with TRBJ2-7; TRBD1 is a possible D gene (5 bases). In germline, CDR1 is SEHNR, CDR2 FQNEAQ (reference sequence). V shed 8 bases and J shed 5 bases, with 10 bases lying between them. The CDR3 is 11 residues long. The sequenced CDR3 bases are TGTGCCAGCCAAGGGGCCCACGAG. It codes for CASQGAHE. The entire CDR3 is CASQGAHEQYF. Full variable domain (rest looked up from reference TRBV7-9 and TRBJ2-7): DTGVSQNPRHKITKRGQNVTFRCDPISEHNRLYWYRQTLGQGPEFLTYFQNEAQLEKSRLLSDRFSAERPKGSFSTLEIQRTEQGDSAMYLCASQGAHEQYFGPGTRLTVT.

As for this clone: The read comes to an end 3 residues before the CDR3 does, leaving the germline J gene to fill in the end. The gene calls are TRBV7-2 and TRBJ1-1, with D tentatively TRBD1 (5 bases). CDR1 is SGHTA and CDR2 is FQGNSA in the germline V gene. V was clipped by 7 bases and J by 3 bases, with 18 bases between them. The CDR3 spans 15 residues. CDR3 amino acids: CASTPWVGRDTEAFF. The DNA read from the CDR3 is TGTGCCAGCACCCCATGGGTCGGCAGGGACACTGAA. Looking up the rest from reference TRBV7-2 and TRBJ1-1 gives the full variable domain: GAGVSQSPSNKVTEKGKDVELRCDPISGHTALYWYRQSLGQGLEFLIYFQGNSAPDKSGLPSDRFSAERTGGSVSTLTIQRTQQEDSAVYLCASTPWVGRDTEAFFGQGTRLTVV.

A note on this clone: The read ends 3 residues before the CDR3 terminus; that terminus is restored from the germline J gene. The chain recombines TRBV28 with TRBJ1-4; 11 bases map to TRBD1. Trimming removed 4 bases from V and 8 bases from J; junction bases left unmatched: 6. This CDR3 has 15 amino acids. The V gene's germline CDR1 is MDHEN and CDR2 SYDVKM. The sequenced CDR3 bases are TGTGCCAGCAGTTGGACAGGGGGCGTAACGGAAAAA. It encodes CASSWTGGVTEK. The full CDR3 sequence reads CASSWTGGVTEKLFF.